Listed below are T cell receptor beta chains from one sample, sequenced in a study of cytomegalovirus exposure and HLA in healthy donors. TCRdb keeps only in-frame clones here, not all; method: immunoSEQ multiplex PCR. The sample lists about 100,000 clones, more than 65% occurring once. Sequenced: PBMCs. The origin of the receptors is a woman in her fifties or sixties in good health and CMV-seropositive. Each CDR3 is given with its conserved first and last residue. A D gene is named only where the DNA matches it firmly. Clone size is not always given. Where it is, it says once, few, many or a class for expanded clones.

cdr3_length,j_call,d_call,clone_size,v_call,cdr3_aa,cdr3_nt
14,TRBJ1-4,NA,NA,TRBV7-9,CASSLGGGVEKLFF,TGTGCCAGCAGCTTAGGAGGGGGTGTTGAAAAACTGTTTTTT
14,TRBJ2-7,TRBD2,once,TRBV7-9,CASSSGLAEYEQYF,TGTGCCAGCAGCTCGGGACTAGCGGAATACGAGCAGTACTTC
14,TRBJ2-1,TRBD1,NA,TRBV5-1,CASSLGTGGNEQFF,TGCGCCAGCAGCTTGGGGACAGGAGGCAATGAGCAGTTCTTC
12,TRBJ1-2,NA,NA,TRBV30,CAWRDSPAGYTF,TGTGCCTGGAGGGACAGCCCTGCGGGCTACACCTTC
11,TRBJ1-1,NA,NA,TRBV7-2,CASSFVSEAFF,TGTGCCAGCAGCTTTGTCTCTGAAGCTTTCTTT
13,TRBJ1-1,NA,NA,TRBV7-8,CASDSGEGTEAFF,TGTGCCAGCGACTCCGGGGAGGGCACTGAAGCTTTCTTT
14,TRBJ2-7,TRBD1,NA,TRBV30,CAWDRVGISVEQYF,TGTGCCTGGGACAGGGTTGGTATTTCTGTCGAGCAGTACTTC
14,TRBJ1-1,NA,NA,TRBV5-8,CASGKGTQNTEAFF,TGTGCCAGCGGTAAGGGGACACAGAACACTGAAGCTTTCTTT
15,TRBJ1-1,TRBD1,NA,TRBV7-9,CSSTHSRTGRTEAFF,TGTTCCAGCACCCACTCGAGGACAGGGAGGACTGAAGCTTTCTTT
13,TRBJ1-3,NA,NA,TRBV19,CASHQGSGNTIYF,TGTGCCAGCCACCAGGGCTCTGGAAACACCATATATTTT
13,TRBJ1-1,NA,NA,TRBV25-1,CASSPNLGLEAFF,TGTGCCAGCAGTCCAAATCTGGGCTTAGAAGCTTTCTTT
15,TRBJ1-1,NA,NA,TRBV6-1,CASSEAFVPVYEAFF,TGTGCCAGCAGTGAAGCGTTTGTTCCCGTTTATGAAGCTTTCTTT
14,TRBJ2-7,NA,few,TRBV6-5,CATLRGRGTYEQYF,TGTGCCACCTTAAGGGGGAGAGGGACCTACGAGCAGTACTTC
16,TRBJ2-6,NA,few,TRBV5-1,CASSSRLGAGANVLTF,TGCGCCAGCAGCTCGAGGTTAGGGGCTGGGGCCAACGTCCTGACTTTC